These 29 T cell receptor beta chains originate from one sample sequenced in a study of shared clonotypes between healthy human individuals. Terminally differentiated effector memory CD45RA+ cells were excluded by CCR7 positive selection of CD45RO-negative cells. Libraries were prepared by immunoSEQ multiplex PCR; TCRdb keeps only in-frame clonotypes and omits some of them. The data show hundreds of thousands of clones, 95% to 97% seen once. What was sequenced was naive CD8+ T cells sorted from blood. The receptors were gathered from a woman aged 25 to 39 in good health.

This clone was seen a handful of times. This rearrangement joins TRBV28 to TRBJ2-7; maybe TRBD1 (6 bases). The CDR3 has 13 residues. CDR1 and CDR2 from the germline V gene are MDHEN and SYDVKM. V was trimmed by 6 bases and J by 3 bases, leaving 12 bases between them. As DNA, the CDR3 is TGTGCCAGCAGGGACAGTGGTCGCTACGAGCAGTACTTC. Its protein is CASRDSGRYEQYF. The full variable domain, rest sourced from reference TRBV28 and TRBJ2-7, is DVKVTQSSRYLVKRTGEKVFLECVQDMDHENMFWYRQDPGLGLRLIYFSYDVKMKEKGDIPEGYSVSREKKERFSLILESASTNQTSMYLCASRDSGRYEQYFGPGTRLTVT.

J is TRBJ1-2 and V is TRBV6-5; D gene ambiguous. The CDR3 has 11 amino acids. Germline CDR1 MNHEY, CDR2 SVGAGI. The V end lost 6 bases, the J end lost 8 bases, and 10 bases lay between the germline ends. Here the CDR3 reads CASSRAFGYTF. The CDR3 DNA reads TGTGCCAGCAGCCGCGCATTCGGCTACACCTTC.

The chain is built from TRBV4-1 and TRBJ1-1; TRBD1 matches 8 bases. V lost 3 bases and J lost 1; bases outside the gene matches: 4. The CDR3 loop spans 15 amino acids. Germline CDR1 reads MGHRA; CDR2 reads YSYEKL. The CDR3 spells CASSHNRGRNTEAFF. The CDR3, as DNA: TGCGCCAGCAGCCACAACAGGGGGAGGAACACTGAAGCTTTCTTT.

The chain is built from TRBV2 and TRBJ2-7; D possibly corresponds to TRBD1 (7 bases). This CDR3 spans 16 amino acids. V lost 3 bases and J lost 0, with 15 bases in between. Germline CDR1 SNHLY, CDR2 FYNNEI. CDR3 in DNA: TGTGCCAGCAGTGACAGGGGGGCGTTAAGCTCCTACGAGCAGTACTTC. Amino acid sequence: CASSDRGALSSYEQYF.

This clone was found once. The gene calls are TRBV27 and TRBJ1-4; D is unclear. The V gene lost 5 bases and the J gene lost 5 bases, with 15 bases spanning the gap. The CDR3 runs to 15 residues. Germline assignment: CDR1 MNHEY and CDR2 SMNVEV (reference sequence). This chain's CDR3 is CASSPGGSLNEKLFF. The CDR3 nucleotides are TGTGCCAGCAGTCCAGGTGGCAGTCTAAATGAAAAACTGTTTTTT.

CDR3 residues: CASSESLFDNEQFF. In nucleotides, the CDR3 is TGCGCCAGCAGTGAAAGTCTTTTCGACAATGAGCAGTTCTTC. The rearrangement uses TRBV10-1 and TRBJ2-1; D is uncertain. Germline lookup yields CDR1 WNHNN and CDR2 SYGVQD (reference sequence). V was pared by 3 bases and J by 5 bases, with 11 bases between. The CDR3 is made up of 14 amino acids.

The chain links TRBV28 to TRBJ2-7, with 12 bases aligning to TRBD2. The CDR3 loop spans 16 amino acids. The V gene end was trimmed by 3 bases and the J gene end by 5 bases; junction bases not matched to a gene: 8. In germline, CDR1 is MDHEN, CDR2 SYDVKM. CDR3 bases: TGTGCCAGCAGTTTCAGGACTAGCGGGATTCAAAACGAGCAGTACTTC. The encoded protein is CASSFRTSGIQNEQYF.

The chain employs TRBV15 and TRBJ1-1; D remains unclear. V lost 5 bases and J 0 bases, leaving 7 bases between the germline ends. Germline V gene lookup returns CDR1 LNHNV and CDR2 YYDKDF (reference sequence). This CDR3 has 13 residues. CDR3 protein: CATSPAVNTEAFF. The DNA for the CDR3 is TGTGCCACCAGCCCGGCAGTGAACACTGAAGCTTTCTTT.

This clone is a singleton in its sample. This CDR3 reads CSVDGVAGRPINEQFF. CDR3 sequence (DNA): TGCAGCGTTGATGGGGTGGCGGGAAGGCCAATCAATGAGCAGTTCTTC. This chain connects TRBV29-1 to TRBJ2-1; TRBD2 is a possible D gene (6 bases). The CDR3 covers 16 residues. Germline V gives CDR1 SQVTM, CDR2 ANQGSEA. With 3 bases removed from V and 6 bases from J, the gap between germline ends came to 21 bases.

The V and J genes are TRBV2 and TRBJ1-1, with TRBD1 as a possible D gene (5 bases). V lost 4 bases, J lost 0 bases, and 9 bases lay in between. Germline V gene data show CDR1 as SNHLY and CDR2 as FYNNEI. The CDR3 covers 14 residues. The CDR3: CASSGQIMNTEAFF. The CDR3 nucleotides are TGTGCCAGCAGTGGACAGATCATGAACACTGAAGCTTTCTTT.

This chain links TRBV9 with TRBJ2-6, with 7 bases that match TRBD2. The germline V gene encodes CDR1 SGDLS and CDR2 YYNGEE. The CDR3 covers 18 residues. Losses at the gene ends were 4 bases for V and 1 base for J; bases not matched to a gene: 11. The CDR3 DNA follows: TGTGCCAGCAGCCCCTGGGAGGGTCGTCTTTCTGGGGCCAACGTCCTGACTTTC. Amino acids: CASSPWEGRLSGANVLTF.

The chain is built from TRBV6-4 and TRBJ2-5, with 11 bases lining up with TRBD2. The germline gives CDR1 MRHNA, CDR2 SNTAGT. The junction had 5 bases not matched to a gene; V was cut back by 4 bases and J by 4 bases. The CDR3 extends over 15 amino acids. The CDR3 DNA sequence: TGTGCCAGCAGTGGCGCGACTAGCGGGACAGAGACCCAGTACTTC. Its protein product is CASSGATSGTETQYF.

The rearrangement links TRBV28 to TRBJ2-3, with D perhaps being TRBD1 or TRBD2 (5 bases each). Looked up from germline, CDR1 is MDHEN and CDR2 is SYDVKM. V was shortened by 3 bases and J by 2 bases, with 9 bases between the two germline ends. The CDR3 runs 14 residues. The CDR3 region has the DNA TGTGCCAGCAGTTTGTACGGGGCCACAGATACGCAGTATTTT. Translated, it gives CASSLYGATDTQYF.

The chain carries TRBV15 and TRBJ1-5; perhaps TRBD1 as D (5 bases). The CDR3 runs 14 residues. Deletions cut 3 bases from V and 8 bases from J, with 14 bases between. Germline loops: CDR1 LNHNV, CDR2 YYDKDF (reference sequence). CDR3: CATSRGGRGEPQHF. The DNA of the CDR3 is TGTGCCACCAGCAGGGGAGGGAGAGGGGAGCCCCAGCATTTT.

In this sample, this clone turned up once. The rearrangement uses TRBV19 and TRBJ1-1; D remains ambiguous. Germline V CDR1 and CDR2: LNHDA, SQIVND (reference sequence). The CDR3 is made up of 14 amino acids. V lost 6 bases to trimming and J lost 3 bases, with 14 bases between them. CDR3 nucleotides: TGTGCCAGTAGCCCCGGAGCTCTCCACACTGAAGCTTTCTTT. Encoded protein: CASSPGALHTEAFF.

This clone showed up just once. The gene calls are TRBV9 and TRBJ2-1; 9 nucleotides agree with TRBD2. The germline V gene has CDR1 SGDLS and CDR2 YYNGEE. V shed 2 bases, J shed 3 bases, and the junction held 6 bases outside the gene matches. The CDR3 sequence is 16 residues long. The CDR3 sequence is CASSVSGSIDYNEQFF. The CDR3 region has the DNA TGTGCCAGCAGCGTTAGCGGGAGTATTGACTACAATGAGCAGTTCTTC.

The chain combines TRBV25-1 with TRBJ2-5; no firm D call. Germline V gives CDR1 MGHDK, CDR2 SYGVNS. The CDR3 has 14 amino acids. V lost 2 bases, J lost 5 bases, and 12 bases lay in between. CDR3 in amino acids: CASSEVEVQETQYF. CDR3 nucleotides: TGTGCCAGCAGTGAAGTTGAGGTCCAGGAGACCCAGTACTTC.

The DNA for the CDR3 is TGTGCCAGCAGTAACGATCCGGGAGAGAGGCAAGAGACCCAGTACTTC. Translated: CASSNDPGERQETQYF. V and J are TRBV2 and TRBJ2-5, with D possibly TRBD2 on 6 matching bases. V lost 5 bases and J 2 bases, leaving 18 bases between the germline ends. The germline gives CDR1 SNHLY, CDR2 FYNNEI. The CDR3 loop spans 16 amino acids.

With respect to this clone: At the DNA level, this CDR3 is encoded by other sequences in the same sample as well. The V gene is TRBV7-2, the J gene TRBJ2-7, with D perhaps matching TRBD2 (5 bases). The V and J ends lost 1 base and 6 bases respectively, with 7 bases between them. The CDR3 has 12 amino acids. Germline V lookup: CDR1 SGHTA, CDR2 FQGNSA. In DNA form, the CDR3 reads TGTGCCAGCAGCTTAGGAGGAGGCGAGCAGTACTTC. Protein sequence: CASSLGGGEQYF.

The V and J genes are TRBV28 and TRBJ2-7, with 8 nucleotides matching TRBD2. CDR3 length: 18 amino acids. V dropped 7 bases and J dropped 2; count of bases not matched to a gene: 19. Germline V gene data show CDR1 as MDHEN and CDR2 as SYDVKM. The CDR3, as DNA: TGTGCCAGCACCGCCCCTCCGTCTACGGGAGGGGCCGCCTACGAGCAGTACTTC. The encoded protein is CASTAPPSTGGAAYEQYF.

The CDR3 DNA reads as TGTGCCAGCAGTCCCGGACAGGGGGGGTCCTACGAGCAGTACTTC. Translation gives CASSPGQGGSYEQYF. The J gene is TRBJ2-7, the V gene TRBV27; 10 bases match TRBD1. The CDR3 loop spans 15 amino acids. J was trimmed by 1 base and V by 5 bases; bases with no gene match: 5. Germline V CDR1 and CDR2: MNHEY, SMNVEV (reference sequence).

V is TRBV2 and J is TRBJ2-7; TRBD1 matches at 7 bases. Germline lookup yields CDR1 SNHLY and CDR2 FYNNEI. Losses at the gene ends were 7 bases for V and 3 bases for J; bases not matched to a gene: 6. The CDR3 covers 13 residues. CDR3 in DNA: TGTGCCAGCATTGCTGCAGGGGGCTACGAGCAGTACTTC. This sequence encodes CASIAAGGYEQYF.

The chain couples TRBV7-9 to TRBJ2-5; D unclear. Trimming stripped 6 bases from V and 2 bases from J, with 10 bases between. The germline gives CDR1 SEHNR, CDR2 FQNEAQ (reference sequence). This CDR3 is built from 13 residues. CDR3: CASRRHRQETQYF. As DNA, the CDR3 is TGTGCCAGCAGAAGACATAGACAAGAGACCCAGTACTTC.

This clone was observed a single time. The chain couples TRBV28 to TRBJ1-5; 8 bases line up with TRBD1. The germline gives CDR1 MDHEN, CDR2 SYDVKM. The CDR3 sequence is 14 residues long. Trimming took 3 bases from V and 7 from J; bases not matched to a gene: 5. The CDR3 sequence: CASSFGAGGQPQHF. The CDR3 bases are TGTGCCAGCAGTTTCGGGGCAGGGGGCCAGCCCCAGCATTTT.

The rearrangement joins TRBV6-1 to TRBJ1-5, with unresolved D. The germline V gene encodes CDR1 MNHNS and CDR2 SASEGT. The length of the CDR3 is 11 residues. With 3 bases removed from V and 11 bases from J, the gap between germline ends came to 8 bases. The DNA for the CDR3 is TGTGCCAGCAGTGATGGGAACGCCCAGCATTTT. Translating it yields CASSDGNAQHF.

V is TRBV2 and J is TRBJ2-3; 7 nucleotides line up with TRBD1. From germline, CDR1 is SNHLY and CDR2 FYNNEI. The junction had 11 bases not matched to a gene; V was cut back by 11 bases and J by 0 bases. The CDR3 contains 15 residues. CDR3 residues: CASTAGTVSTDTQYF. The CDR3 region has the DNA TGTGCCTCGACTGCCGGGACAGTTAGCACAGATACGCAGTATTTT.

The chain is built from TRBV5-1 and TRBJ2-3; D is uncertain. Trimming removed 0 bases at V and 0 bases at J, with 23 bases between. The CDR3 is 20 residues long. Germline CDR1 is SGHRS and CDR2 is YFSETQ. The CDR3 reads CASSLGEGWRRSASTDTQYF. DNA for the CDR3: TGCGCCAGCAGCTTGGGGGAAGGGTGGCGGAGATCCGCCAGCACAGATACGCAGTATTTT.

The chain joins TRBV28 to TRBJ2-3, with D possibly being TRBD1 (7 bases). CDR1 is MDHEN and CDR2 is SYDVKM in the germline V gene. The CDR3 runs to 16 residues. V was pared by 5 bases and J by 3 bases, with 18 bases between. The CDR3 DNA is TGTGCCAGCAGTACCGGAGCAGGGGGGCCTACAGATACGCAGTATTTT. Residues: CASSTGAGGPTDTQYF.

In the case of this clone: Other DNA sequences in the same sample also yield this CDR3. CDR3: CASSEGYYEQYF. The CDR3 DNA follows: TGTGCCAGCAGTGAAGGGTACTACGAGCAGTACTTC. The rearrangement links TRBV6-1 to TRBJ2-7, with D uncertain. CDR3 length: 12 residues. V lost 1 base and J 3 bases, leaving 4 bases between the germline ends. Germline V lookup: CDR1 MNHNS, CDR2 SASEGT.